The rows below give T cell receptor beta chains drawn from one sample of a study of metastatic and nonmetastatic thyroid tumors. Via MiXCR, TCRdb re-called the PCR reads. This table has 3,000 or so clones, about 24% appearing once. The sequenced sample consisted of tumor tissue. These TCRs come from a female donor with papillary thyroid cancer or a benign thyroid nodule (not recorded which). Some clones in this sample may be carry-over from other donors' samples. Both conserved end residues are part of each CDR3. D genes are given only for firm matches. Only part of the rows carry a size: once, few, many, or a class if the clone is expanded.

TRBV4-1	.	TRBJ2-2	.	CASSQFGGTNTGELFF
TRBV6-2/TRBV6-3	TRBD2	TRBJ2-2	.	CASIFWGTSVTGELFF
TRBV6-1	.	TRBJ1-2	few	CASSEDGSPYGYTF
TRBV7-9	.	TRBJ2-7	.	CASTREEGSYEQYF
TRBV25-1	.	TRBJ1-2	large	CASSPPVGVGYGYTF
TRBV2	.	TRBJ2-3	.	CASSYEGLPRTDTQYF
TRBV6-1	.	TRBJ1-1	.	CASSAGIIEAFF
TRBV6-1	TRBD1	TRBJ2-7	.	CASSFGTVGTYEQYF
TRBV6-2/TRBV6-3	.	TRBJ1-5	few	CASSYEGERKPQHF
TRBV7-3	.	TRBJ2-5	medium-sized	CASSLSSAKETQYF
TRBV7-6	.	TRBJ1-5	medium-sized	CASSLAWGDDQPQHF
TRBV2	.	TRBJ1-5	.	CASSSTGNSNQPQHF
TRBV6-2/TRBV6-3	.	TRBJ2-3	.	CASKYSRKVQVENRDTQYF
TRBV4-1	.	TRBJ1-6	once	CASSQDILRGSPLHF
TRBV5-1	TRBD2	TRBJ2-1	.	CASSGTSGGNEQFF
TRBV2	.	TRBJ2-7	.	CASRGGLRYEQYF
TRBV6-2/TRBV6-3	.	TRBJ2-3	few	CASSYSDFSTDTQYF
TRBV4-3	.	TRBJ1-1	many	CASSQDLRLGGNTEAFF
TRBV4-1	.	TRBJ1-2	.	CASSHDYYGYTF
TRBV5-1	TRBD2	TRBJ2-3	medium-sized	CASSPLAGESDTQYF
TRBV27	.	TRBJ1-3	few	CASKLDGNSGNTIYF
TRBV19	TRBD1	TRBJ1-6	medium-sized	CASSTGTANSPLHF
TRBV4-1	.	TRBJ1-5	.	CASSQENRNQPQHF
TRBV28	TRBD1	TRBJ2-7	few	CASSPGQGAKEQYF
TRBV6-1	.	TRBJ1-6	large	CASSPAGGVSYNSPLHF
TRBV10-3	.	TRBJ2-5	.	CAISVSGEETQYF
TRBV10-3	.	TRBJ2-7	few	CAIMHGTTYEQYF
TRBV29-1	TRBD1	TRBJ1-2	few	CSADRDDYGYTF
TRBV6-2/TRBV6-3	.	TRBJ2-5	large	CASSKQETQYF
TRBV5-1	.	TRBJ2-2	.	CASSFYTGELFF
TRBV27	.	TRBJ1-2	.	CASSFDRRNYGYTF
TRBV10-2	.	TRBJ1-2	few	CASSTLGEKDYGYTF
TRBV29-1	.	TRBJ2-1	medium-sized	CSGEGGDTYNEQFF
TRBV9	TRBD1	TRBJ1-5	medium-sized	CASSAGTENQPQHF
TRBV5-4	.	TRBJ2-2	.	CASSLGLRGTGELFF
TRBV2	.	TRBJ2-3	.	CASRGGDTQYF
TRBV10-3	TRBD1	TRBJ1-2	few	CAISVDRNYGYTF
TRBV27	.	TRBJ1-6	.	CASKGTRSSPLHF
TRBV7-9	.	TRBJ1-1	.	CASSFGEEAFF
TRBV24-1	TRBD1	TRBJ1-1	medium-sized	CATSDSGTGGYTEAFF
TRBV12-3/TRBV12-4	.	TRBJ1-3	.	CASNPSGISGNTIYF
TRBV3-1	TRBD2	TRBJ2-7	medium-sized	CASSISGLAGSSYEQYF
TRBV30	.	TRBJ1-4	.	CAWSSGRFNEKLFF
TRBV14	TRBD1	TRBJ1-1	medium-sized	CASSPDREFRNTEAFF
TRBV28	.	TRBJ1-5	.	CASSFGRGKGNQPQHF
TRBV6-1	TRBD2	TRBJ2-7	large	CASFQRVSAGGFDEQYF
TRBV15	TRBD1	TRBJ2-3	.	CATSREAGGIGELSDTQYF